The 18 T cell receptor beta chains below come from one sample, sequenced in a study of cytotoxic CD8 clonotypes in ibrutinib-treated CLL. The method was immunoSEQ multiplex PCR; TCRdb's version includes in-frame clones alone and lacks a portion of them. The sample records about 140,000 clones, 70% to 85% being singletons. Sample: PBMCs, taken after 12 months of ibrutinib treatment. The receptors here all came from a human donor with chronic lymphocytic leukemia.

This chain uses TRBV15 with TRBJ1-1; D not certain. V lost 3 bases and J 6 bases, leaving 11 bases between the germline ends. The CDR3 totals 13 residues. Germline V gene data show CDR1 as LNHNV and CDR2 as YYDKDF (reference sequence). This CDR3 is CATSREVISEAFF. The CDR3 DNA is TGTGCCACCAGCAGGGAAGTTATCTCTGAAGCTTTCTTT.

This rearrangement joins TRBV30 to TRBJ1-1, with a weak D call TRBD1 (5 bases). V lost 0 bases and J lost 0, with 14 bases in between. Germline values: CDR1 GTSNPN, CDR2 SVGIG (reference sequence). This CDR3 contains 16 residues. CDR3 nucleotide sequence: TGTGCCTGGAGTGTACAAGGGACTCATATGAACACTGAAGCTTTCTTT. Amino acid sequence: CAWSVQGTHMNTEAFF.

CDR3 sequence reads: CASSSSTTQLGGPQFGEEKLFF. The CDR3 bases are TGTGCCAGCAGTTCATCGACCACCCAGTTAGGGGGCCCTCAGTTCGGTGAGGAAAAACTGTTTTTT. The chain employs TRBV28 and TRBJ1-4, with 7 nucleotides matching TRBD1. V shed 4 bases and J 8 bases; nucleotides not matched to a gene: 31. Germline V gives CDR1 MDHEN, CDR2 SYDVKM. The CDR3 has 22 amino acids.

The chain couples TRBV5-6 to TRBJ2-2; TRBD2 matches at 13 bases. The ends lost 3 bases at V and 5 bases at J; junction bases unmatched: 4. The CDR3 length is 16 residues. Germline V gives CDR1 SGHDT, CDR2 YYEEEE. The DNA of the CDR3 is TGTGCCAGCAGCTGGACTAGCGGGAGTTATACCGGGGAGCTGTTTTTT. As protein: CASSWTSGSYTGELFF.

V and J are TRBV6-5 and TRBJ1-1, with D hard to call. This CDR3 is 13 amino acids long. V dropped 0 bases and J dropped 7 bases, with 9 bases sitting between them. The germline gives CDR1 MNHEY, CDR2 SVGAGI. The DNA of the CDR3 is TGTGCCAGCAGTTACTCGGGTCAGTTTGAAGCTTTCTTT. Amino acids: CASSYSGQFEAFF.

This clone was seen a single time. The CDR3 coding sequence is TGTGCCTGGAGTGGGGGAGCTCCCTACTATGGCTACACCTTC. It codes for CAWSGGAPYYGYTF. The rearrangement links TRBV30 to TRBJ1-2; D unresolved. V gave up 1 base and J gave up 3 bases, with 12 bases separating them. The CDR3 is 14 residues long. Germline V gives CDR1 GTSNPN, CDR2 SVGIG (reference sequence).

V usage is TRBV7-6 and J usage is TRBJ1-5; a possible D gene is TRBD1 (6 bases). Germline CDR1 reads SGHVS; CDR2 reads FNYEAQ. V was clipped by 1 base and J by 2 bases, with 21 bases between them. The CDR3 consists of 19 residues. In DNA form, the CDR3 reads TGTGCCAGCAGCTTAGAAGGCGACGGGGGCCGGCGGGGCAATCAGCCCCAGCATTTT. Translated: CASSLEGDGGRRGNQPQHF.

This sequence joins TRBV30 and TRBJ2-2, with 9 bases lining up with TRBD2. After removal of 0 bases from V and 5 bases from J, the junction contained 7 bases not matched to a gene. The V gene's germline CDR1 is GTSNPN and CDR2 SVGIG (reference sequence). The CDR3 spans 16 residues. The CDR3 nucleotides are TGTGCCTGGAGTGTACAGCTAGCGGGAAGTACCGGGGAGCTGTTTTTT. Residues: CAWSVQLAGSTGELFF.

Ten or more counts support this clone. The CDR3 DNA sequence: TGCGCCAGCAGCCCAGAGGACAGGGATAATGAAAAACTGTTTTTT. Encoded protein: CASSPEDRDNEKLFF. The V gene is TRBV4-3, the J gene TRBJ1-4; 8 nucleotides agree with TRBD1. The germline gives CDR1 LGHNA, CDR2 YSLEER. V was pared by 4 bases and J by 4 bases, with 5 bases of the junction left unmatched. There are 15 residues in the CDR3.

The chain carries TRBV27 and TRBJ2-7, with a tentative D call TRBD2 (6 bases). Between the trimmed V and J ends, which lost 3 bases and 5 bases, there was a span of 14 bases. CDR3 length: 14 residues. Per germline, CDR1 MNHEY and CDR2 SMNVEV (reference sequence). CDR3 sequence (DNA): TGTGCCAGCAGTTTCGGGGGAGGAAAGAACGAGCAGTACTTC. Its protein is CASSFGGGKNEQYF.

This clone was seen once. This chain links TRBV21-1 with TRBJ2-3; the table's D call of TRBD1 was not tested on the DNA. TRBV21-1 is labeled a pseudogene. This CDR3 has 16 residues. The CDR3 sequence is CASTDEDRESTDTQYF. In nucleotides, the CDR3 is TGTGCCAGCACCGATGAGGACAGGGAAAGCACAGATACGCAGTATTTT.

As DNA, the CDR3 is TGTGCCAGCAGCTTTGGAGGGACCGCAGATACGCAGTATTTT. Amino acids: CASSFGGTADTQYF. The rearrangement joins TRBV11-3 to TRBJ2-3; a weak D match, TRBD2 (6 bases). The CDR3 is 14 amino acids. V was cut by 3 bases and J by 4 bases, with 11 bases left in between. Germline values: CDR1 SGHNT, CDR2 YENEEA.

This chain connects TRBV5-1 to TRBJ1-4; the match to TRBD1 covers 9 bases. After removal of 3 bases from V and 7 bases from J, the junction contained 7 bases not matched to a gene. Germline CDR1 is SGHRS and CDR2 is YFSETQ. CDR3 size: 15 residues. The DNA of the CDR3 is TGCGCCAGCAGCTCAAACAGGGGGCCGGGTGAAAAACTGTTTTTT. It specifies CASSSNRGPGEKLFF.

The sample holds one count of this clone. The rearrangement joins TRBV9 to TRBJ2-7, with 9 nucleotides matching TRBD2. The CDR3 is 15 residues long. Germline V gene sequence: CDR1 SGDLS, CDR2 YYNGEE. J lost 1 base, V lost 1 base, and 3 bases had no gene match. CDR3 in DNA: TGTGCCAGCAGCGTACTGAGCGGGGGGTCCTACGAGCAGTACTTC. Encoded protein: CASSVLSGGSYEQYF.

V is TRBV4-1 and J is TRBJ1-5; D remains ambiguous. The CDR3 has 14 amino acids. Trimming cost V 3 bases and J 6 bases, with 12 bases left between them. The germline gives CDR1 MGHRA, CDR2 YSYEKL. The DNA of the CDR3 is TGCGCCAGCAGCCACCTCAGTATACGTCAGCCCCAGCATTTT. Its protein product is CASSHLSIRQPQHF.

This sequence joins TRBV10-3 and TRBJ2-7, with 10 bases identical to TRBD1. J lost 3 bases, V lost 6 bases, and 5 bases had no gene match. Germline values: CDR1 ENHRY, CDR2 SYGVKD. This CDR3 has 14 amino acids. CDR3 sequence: CAISLGTGDYEQYF. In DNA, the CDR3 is TGTGCCATCAGCTTGGGGACAGGGGACTACGAGCAGTACTTC.

The CDR3 here is CSAGEVYEQYF. The CDR3 DNA follows: TGCAGCGCGGGGGAGGTCTACGAGCAGTACTTC. V is TRBV29-1 and J is TRBJ2-7; TRBD2 is a possible D gene (6 bases). The germline gives CDR1 SQVTM, CDR2 ANQGSEA. This CDR3 region has 11 residues. The V and J ends lost 7 bases and 3 bases respectively, with 10 bases between them.

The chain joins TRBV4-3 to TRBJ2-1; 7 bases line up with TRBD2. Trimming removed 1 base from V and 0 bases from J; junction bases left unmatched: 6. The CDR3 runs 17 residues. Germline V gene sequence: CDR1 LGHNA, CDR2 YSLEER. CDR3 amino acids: CASSQVFAGASYNEQFF. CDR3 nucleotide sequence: TGCGCCAGCAGCCAAGTCTTTGCGGGAGCCTCCTACAATGAGCAGTTCTTC.